This T cell receptor beta chain was obtained from a study of control samples from healthy donors and cancer patients. Libraries were prepared by immunoSEQ multiplex PCR; TCRdb keeps only in-frame clonotypes and omits some of them. The data contain around 200,000 clones, approximately 92% of them seen just once; the ten biggest clones take up more than 1.4%. J lost 5 bases, V lost 3 bases, and 9 bases had no gene match. The germline V gene has CDR1 SGHDN and CDR2 FVKESK. The CDR3 is 15 residues long. This sequence joins TRBV14 and TRBJ2-5; 7 bases are shared with TRBD1. This TCR was sampled from a man between 18 and 29 years old in good health. Specimen: blood. CDR3 DNA: TGTGCCAGCAGCCATCACACCCTACAGGGGGAGACCCAGTACTTC. This gives the protein CASSHHTLQGETQYF.